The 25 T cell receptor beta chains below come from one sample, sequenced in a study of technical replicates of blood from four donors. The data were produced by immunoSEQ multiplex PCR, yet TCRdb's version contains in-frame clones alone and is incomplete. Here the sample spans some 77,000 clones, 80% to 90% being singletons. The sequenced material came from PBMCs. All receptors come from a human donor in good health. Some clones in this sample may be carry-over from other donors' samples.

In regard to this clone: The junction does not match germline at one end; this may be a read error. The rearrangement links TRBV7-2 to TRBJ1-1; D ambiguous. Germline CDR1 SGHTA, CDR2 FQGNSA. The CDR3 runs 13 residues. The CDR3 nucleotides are TGTGCCAGCAGCGTAGCAGGCGGCGTTCGGGCTTTCTTT. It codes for CASSVAGGVRAFF. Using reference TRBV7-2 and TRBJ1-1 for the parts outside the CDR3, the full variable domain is GAGVSQSPSNKVTEKGKDVELRCDPISGHTALYWYRQSLGQGLEFLIYFQGNSAPDKSGLPSDRFSAERTGGSVSTLTIQRTQQEDSAVYLCASSVAGGVRAFFGQGTRLTVV.

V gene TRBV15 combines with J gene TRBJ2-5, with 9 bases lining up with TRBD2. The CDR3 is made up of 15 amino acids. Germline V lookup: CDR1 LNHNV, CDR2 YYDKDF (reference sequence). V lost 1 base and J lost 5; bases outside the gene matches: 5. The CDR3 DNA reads TGTGCCACCAGCAGAGTTCGAGCGGGAGGTGAGACCCAGTACTTC. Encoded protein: CATSRVRAGGETQYF.

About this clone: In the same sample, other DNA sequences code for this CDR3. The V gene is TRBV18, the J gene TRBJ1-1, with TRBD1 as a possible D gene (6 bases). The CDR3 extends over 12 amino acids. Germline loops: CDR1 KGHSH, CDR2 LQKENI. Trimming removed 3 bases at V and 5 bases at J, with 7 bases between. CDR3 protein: CASSPQGTEAFF. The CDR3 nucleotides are TGTGCCAGCTCACCTCAGGGGACTGAAGCTTTCTTT.

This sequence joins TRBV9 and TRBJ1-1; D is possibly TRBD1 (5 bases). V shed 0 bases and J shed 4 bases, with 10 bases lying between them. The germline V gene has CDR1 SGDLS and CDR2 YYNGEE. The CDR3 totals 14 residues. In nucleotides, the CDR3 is TGTGCCAGCAGCGTAGTGGGGGGGAGCACTGAAGCTTTCTTT. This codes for CASSVVGGSTEAFF.

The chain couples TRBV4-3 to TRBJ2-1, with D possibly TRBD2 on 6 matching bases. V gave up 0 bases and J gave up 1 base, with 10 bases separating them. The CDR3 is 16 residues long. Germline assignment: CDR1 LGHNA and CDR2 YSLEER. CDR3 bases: TGCGCCAGCAGCCAAGATCTGGGGGGATCCTACAATGAGCAGTTCTTC. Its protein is CASSQDLGGSYNEQFF.

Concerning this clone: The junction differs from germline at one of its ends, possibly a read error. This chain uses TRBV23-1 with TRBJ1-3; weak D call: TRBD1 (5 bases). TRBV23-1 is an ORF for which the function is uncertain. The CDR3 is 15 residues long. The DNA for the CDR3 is TGCACCAGCAACCTTACAGGAATCTCTGGAAACACCATATATTTT. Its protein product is CTSNLTGISGNTIYF.

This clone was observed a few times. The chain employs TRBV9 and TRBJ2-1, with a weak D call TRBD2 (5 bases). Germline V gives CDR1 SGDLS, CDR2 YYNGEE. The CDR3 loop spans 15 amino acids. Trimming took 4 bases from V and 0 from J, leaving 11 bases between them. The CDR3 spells CASSKDAGSYNEQFF. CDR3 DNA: TGTGCCAGCAGCAAGGACGCGGGCTCCTACAATGAGCAGTTCTTC. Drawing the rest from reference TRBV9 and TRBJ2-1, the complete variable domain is DSGVTQTPKHLITATGQRVTLRCSPRSGDLSVYWYQQSLDQGLQFLIQYYNGEERAKGNILERFSAQQFPDLHSELNLSSLELGDSALYFCASSKDAGSYNEQFFGPGTRLTVL.

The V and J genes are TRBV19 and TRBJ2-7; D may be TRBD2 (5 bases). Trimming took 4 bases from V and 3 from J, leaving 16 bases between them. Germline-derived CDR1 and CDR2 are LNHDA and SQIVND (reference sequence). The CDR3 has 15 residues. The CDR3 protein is CASSRGMGEFYEQYF. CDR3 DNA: TGTGCCAGTAGTAGAGGGATGGGAGAGTTCTACGAGCAGTACTTC. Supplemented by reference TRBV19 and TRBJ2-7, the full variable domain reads DGGITQSPKYLFRKEGQNVTLSCEQNLNHDAMYWYRQDPGQGLRLIYYSQIVNDFQKGDIAEGYSVSREKKESFPLTVTSAQKNPTAFYLCASSRGMGEFYEQYFGPGTRLTVT.

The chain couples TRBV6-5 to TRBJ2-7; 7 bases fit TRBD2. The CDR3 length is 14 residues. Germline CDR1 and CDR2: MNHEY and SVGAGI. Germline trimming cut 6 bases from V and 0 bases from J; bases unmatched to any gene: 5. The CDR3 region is CASSSSGRSYEQYF. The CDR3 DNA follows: TGTGCCAGCAGCTCTAGCGGACGCTCCTACGAGCAGTACTTC.

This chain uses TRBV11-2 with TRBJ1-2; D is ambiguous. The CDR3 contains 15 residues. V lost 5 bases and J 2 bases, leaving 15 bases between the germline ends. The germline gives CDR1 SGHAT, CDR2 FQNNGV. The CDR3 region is CASSGFMRVNYGYTF. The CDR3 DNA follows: TGTGCCAGCAGCGGATTCATGAGGGTCAACTATGGCTACACCTTC.

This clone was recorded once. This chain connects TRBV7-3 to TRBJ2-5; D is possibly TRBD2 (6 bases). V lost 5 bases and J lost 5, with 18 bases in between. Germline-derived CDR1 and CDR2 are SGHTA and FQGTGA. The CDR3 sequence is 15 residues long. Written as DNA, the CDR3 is TGTGCCAGCAGCCCTCGGGGGTCCGGCGGGGAGACCCAGTACTTC. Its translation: CASSPRGSGGETQYF.

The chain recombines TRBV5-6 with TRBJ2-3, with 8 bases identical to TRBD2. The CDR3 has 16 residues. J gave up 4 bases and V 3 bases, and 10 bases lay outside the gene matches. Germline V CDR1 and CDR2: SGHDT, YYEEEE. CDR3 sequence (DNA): TGTGCCAGCAGCTCTTACTCAGCGGGAGAGGCAGATACGCAGTATTTT. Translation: CASSSYSAGEADTQYF.

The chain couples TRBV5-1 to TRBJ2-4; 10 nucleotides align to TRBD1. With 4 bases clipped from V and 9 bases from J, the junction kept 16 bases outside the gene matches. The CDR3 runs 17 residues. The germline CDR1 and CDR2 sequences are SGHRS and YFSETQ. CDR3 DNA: TGCGCCAGCAGCCCTGGACAGGGGGACCTCAAAAAGGGCATTCAGTACTTC. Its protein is CASSPGQGDLKKGIQYF.

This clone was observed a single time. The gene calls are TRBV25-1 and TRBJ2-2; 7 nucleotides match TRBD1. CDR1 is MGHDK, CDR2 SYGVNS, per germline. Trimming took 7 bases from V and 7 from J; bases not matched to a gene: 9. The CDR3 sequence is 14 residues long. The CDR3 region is CASTNTGVGGELFF. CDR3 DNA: TGTGCCAGCACCAATACAGGGGTGGGCGGGGAGCTGTTTTTT.

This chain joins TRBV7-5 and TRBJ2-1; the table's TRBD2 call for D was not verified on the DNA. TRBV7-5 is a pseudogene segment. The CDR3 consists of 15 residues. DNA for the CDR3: TGTGCCAGAAGGGACCTGCGGGGACTAGCAGGGGAGCAGTTCTTC. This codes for CARRDLRGLAGEQFF.

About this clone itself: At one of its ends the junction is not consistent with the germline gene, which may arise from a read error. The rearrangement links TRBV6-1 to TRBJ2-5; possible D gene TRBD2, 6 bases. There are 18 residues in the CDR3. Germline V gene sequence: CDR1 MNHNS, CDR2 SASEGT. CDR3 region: CARSEESGFAGLQETQYF. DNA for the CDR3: TGTGCCAGGAGTGAAGAAAGTGGGTTCGCAGGACTACAAGAGACCCAGTACTTC.

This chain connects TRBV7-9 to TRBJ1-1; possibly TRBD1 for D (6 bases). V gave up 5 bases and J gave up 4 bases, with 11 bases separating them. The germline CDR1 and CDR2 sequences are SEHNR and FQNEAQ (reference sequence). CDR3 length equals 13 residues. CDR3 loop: CASSPQGPTEAFF. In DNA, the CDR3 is TGTGCCAGCAGCCCTCAGGGGCCCACTGAAGCTTTCTTT.

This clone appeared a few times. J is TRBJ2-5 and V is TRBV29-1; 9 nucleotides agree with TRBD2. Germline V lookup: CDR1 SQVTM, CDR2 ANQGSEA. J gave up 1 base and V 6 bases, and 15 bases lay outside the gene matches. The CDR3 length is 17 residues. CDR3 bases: TGCAGCGTCCATACGGACTTCAGCGGGGGGCCCCAAGAGACCCAGTACTTC. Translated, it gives CSVHTDFSGGPQETQYF.

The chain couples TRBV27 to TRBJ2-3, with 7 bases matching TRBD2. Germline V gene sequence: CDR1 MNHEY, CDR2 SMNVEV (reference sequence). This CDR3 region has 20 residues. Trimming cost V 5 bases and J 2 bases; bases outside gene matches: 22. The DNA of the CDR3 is TGTGCCAGCAGTCAATATAGGCCCACGAAGTGGGGGGGAAACACAGATACGCAGTATTTT. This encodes CASSQYRPTKWGGNTDTQYF.

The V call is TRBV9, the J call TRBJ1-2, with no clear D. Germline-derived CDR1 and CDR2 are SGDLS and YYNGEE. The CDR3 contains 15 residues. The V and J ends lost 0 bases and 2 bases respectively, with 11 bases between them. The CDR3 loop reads CASSVVAEANYGYTF. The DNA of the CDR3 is TGTGCCAGCAGCGTAGTGGCCGAGGCCAACTATGGCTACACCTTC.

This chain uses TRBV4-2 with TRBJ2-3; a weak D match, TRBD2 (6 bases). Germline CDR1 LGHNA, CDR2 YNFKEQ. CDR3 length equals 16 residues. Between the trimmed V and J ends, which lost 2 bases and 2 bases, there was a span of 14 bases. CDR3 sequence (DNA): TGTGCCAGCAGCCAAACCCCTAGCGTCTTCACAGATACGCAGTATTTT. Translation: CASSQTPSVFTDTQYF.

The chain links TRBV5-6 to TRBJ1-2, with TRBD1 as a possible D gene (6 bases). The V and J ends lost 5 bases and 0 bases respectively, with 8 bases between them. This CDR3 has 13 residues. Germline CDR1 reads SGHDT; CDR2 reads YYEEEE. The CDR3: CASRDRTNYGYTF. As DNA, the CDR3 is TGTGCCAGCAGGGACAGAACTAACTATGGCTACACCTTC.

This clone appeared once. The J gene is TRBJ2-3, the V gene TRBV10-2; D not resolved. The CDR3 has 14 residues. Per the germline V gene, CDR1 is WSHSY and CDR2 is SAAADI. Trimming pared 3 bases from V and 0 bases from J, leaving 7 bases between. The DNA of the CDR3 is TGCGCCAGCAGTGACAGAATAAGCACAGATACGCAGTATTTT. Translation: CASSDRISTDTQYF.

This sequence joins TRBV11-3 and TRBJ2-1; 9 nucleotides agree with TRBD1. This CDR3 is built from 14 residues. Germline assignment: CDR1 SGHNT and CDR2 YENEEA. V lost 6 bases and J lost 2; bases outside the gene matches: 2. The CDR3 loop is CASSYRGPYNEQFF. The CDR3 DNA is TGTGCCAGCAGTTACAGGGGGCCCTACAATGAGCAGTTCTTC.

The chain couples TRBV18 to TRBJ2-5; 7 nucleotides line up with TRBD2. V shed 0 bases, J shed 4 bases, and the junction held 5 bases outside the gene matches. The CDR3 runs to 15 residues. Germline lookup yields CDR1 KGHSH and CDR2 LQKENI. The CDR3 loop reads CASSPPSGGGETQYF. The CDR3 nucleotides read TGTGCCAGCTCACCACCCTCGGGGGGAGGAGAGACCCAGTACTTC.